The 15 T cell receptor beta chains below were found in one sample sequenced in a study of cytotoxic CD8 clonotypes in ibrutinib-treated CLL. Libraries were prepared by immunoSEQ multiplex PCR; TCRdb keeps only in-frame clonotypes and omits some of them. The sample contains approximately 200,000 clones, around 70% of which appear only once. The material was PBMCs, obtained after 24 months of ibrutinib treatment. These receptors were taken from a human donor with chronic lymphocytic leukemia.

The CDR3: CASSLYGTSVNLVDTQYF. In nucleotides, the CDR3 is TGTGCCAGCAGCTTATACGGGACTAGCGTTAATTTAGTTGATACGCAGTATTTT. This sequence joins TRBV11-2 and TRBJ2-3, with TRBD2 matching 10 bases. V lost 2 bases and J lost 6; bases outside the gene matches: 14. This CDR3 region has 18 residues. Germline CDR1 and CDR2: SGHAT and FQNNGV.

This clone has only a few counts. This sequence joins TRBV7-2 and TRBJ2-7; possibly TRBD2 for D (5 bases). With 2 bases removed from V and 3 bases from J, the gap between germline ends came to 11 bases. The CDR3 loop spans 14 amino acids. Germline lookup yields CDR1 SGHTA and CDR2 FQGNSA. The CDR3 coding sequence is TGTGCCAGCAGCTTAACTAACGGGATCTACGAGCAGTACTTC. Protein sequence: CASSLTNGIYEQYF.

This clone was observed a handful of times. The chain employs TRBV19 and TRBJ2-1; 9 bases map to TRBD2. V was pared by 4 bases and J by 2 bases, with 3 bases of the junction left unmatched. The germline V gene encodes CDR1 LNHDA and CDR2 SQIVND (reference sequence). The CDR3 loop spans 15 amino acids. In DNA, the CDR3 is TGTGCCAGTAGTACTAGCGGGGATCCCTACAATGAGCAGTTCTTC. It specifies CASSTSGDPYNEQFF.

The chain recombines TRBV9 with TRBJ2-1; 10 nucleotides agree with TRBD2. V dropped 2 bases and J dropped 4; count of bases not matched to a gene: 6. The CDR3 loop spans 16 amino acids. Germline values: CDR1 SGDLS, CDR2 YYNGEE. CDR3 sequence (DNA): TGTGCCAGCAGCGTCACTCGGACTAGCGGTTACAATGAGCAGTTCTTC. This sequence encodes CASSVTRTSGYNEQFF.

V gene TRBV6-5 combines with J gene TRBJ2-1; 8 bases align to TRBD2. The V segment lost 2 bases and the J segment 7 bases; nucleotides outside the gene matches: 4. CDR3 length: 14 amino acids. The germline CDR1 and CDR2 sequences are MNHEY and SVGAGI. CDR3 region: CASSYQRERNEQFF. CDR3 coding DNA: TGTGCCAGCAGTTACCAGCGGGAGAGGAATGAGCAGTTCTTC.

This clone was picked up a small number of times. The rearrangement links TRBV7-2 to TRBJ2-1; no clear D gene. Trimming cost V 2 bases and J 7 bases, with 6 bases left between them. The CDR3 has 12 residues. Germline CDR1 is SGHTA and CDR2 is FQGNSA. Here the CDR3 reads CASSLFRNEQFF. The CDR3 DNA sequence: TGTGCCAGCAGCTTATTCCGAAATGAGCAGTTCTTC.

This clone was found a few times. The chain couples TRBV27 to TRBJ1-2; D is undetermined. Germline assignment: CDR1 MNHEY and CDR2 SMNVEV (reference sequence). The CDR3 is 14 residues long. The germline V and J ends were trimmed by 2 bases and 8 bases, with 15 bases remaining between them. The CDR3 DNA sequence: TGTGCCAGCAGTTTAACGGTTTTAGACGGGGGCTACACCTTC. This codes for CASSLTVLDGGYTF.

V gene TRBV7-2 combines with J gene TRBJ2-7; no firm D call. The CDR3 extends over 12 amino acids. The V gene lost 3 bases and the J gene lost 0 bases, with 3 bases spanning the gap. Germline V gene sequence: CDR1 SGHTA, CDR2 FQGNSA. CDR3 bases: TGTGCCAGCAGCTTTGTCTCCTACGAGCAGTACTTC. Amino acid sequence: CASSFVSYEQYF. The full variable domain, completed using reference TRBV7-2 and TRBJ2-7, is GAGVSQSPSNKVTEKGKDVELRCDPISGHTALYWYRQSLGQGLEFLIYFQGNSAPDKSGLPSDRFSAERTGGSVSTLTIQRTQQEDSAVYLCASSFVSYEQYFGPGTRLTVT.

This clone appeared once. The DNA for the CDR3 is TGCGCCAGCAGCTTACCAGCGGGTATAAGCACAGATACGCAGTATTTT. As protein: CASSLPAGISTDTQYF. The chain recombines TRBV5-1 with TRBJ2-3, with a weak D call TRBD2 (6 bases). This CDR3 has 16 amino acids. Germline V gives CDR1 SGHRS, CDR2 YFSETQ. Trimming took 2 bases from V and 0 from J, leaving 13 bases between them. Using reference TRBV5-1 and TRBJ2-3 for the parts outside the CDR3, the full variable domain is KAGVTQTPRYLIKTRGQQVTLSCSPISGHRSVSWYQQTPGQGLQFLFEYFSETQRNKGNFPGRFSGRQFSNSRSEMNVSTLELGDSALYLCASSLPAGISTDTQYFGPGTRLTVL.

This chain joins TRBV4-3 and TRBJ1-2; no reliable D call. Germline-derived CDR1 and CDR2 are LGHNA and YSLEER. The CDR3 is made up of 15 amino acids. V lost 0 bases and J lost 7, with 15 bases in between. This CDR3 is CASSQELGSAFGYTF. In nucleotides, the CDR3 is TGCGCCAGCAGCCAAGAGTTGGGGTCAGCCTTTGGCTACACCTTC.

The chain joins TRBV18 to TRBJ2-1; D is ambiguous. The V end was cut by 4 bases, the J end by 8 bases, with 6 bases between. The length of the CDR3 is 11 residues. The germline CDR1 and CDR2 sequences are KGHSH and LQKENI. The CDR3 nucleotides read TGTGCCAGCTCACTACTGGATGAGCAGTTCTTC. Its translation is CASSLLDEQFF. Complete variable domain (other parts from reference TRBV18 and TRBJ2-1): NAGVMQNPRHLVRRRGQEARLRCSPMKGHSHVYWYRQLPEEGLKFMVYLQKENIIDESGMPKERFSAEFPKEGPSILRIQQVVRGDSAAYFCASSLLDEQFFGPGTRLTVL.

J is TRBJ2-7 and V is TRBV7-2, with a tentative D call TRBD1 (6 bases). V was clipped by 1 base and J by 6 bases, with 10 bases between them. Germline lookup yields CDR1 SGHTA and CDR2 FQGNSA. The CDR3 loop spans 13 amino acids. In DNA form, the CDR3 reads TGTGCCAGCAGCTTAGACAGGGCCCTCGAGCAGTACTTC. Its protein product is CASSLDRALEQYF.

This clone occurred once. V and J are TRBV6-1 and TRBJ2-1, with D maybe TRBD1 (6 bases). Looked up from germline, CDR1 is MNHNS and CDR2 is SASEGT. The V gene lost 0 bases and the J gene lost 5 bases, with 14 bases spanning the gap. The CDR3 covers 16 residues. In DNA, the CDR3 is TGTGCCAGCAGTGAAGCGCGCAGGGGTTGGGACAATGAGCAGTTCTTC. This translates into CASSEARRGWDNEQFF.

CDR3 sequence (DNA): TGTGCCAGCAGTGAAGAGGCCGACGAGCCCCAGCATTTT. As protein: CASSEEADEPQHF. The chain employs TRBV2 and TRBJ1-5; D ambiguous. CDR3 length equals 13 residues. Trimming cost V 1 base and J 8 bases, with 9 bases left between them. Germline-derived CDR1 and CDR2 are SNHLY and FYNNEI.

The chain joins TRBV29-1 to TRBJ2-3; D is unclear. CDR1 and CDR2 (germline): SQVTM, ANQGSEA. The CDR3 has 14 amino acids. V was shortened by 2 bases and J by 4 bases, with 13 bases between the two germline ends. The CDR3, as DNA: TGCAGCGTTGAAAGTTTGCAGGTGGCAGATACGCAGTATTTT. The encoded protein is CSVESLQVADTQYF.